The TCR beta chain described here comes from a study of blood T cell repertoires in COVID-19 (TCRdb year 2020). Regarding the complete study: The collaborator samples originated in the United States, Italy and Spain and spanned the acute and convalescent phases of COVID-19. Subjects who had been exposed to COVID-19, were actively infected with it, or had recovered from it provided the deeply sampled blood TCRbeta repertoires that made up the dataset. Sample metadata almost always included a de-identified subject ID, COVID-19 status, age in years and sex. A freely available public database, intended as a resource for researchers studying the immune response to SARS-CoV-2, is where the repertoires were released. HLA class I and class II types, where available, came from metadata supplied by the sample provider rather than from assay-based typing. Samples came from the ongoing ImmuneRACE study (first 160 participants) plus 1,254 subjects from 6 global collaborators. The material from the prospective study consisted of cDNA or gDNA derived from T cells, B-cell-depleted T cells, or PBMCs.

From the cysteine up to the phenylalanine, the CDR3 has a length of 14 residues. The DNA shown is the 42-base CDR3, in frame from base 1. The germline V end is reduced by 5 bases and the J end by 6 bases; junction bases left unmatched: 9. Sequences LNHDA (CDR1) and SQIVND (CDR2) are obtained from the germline V gene (reference sequence). As for this clone: There is no known antigen for this receptor. No base-level quality is on record; no much larger clone is a single base apart.

Summary of the overall study and its limitations: The amount of clinical and demographic metadata varied by source and participant and was provided uncurated.

Enrolling through a virtual design, the prospective study's participants ranged in age from roughly 18 to 95 years and lived across roughly 24 United States geographic areas. In the prospective study, cohorts were assigned on the basis of participant-reported clinical history obtained from a screening survey and a study questionnaire. Exposed participants had been in contact with someone with a PCR-confirmed or clinician-diagnosed COVID-19 case within 2 weeks of study entry. In the prospective study, mobile phlebotomists collected whole blood, serum and a nasopharyngeal or oropharyngeal swab from each participant. Over a roughly 2-month period, participants in the prospective study had the option of providing additional blood draws and questionnaires. Prospective study blood samples were shipped either frozen or at room temperature before DNA extraction. The immunoSEQ Assay, a bias-controlled multiplex PCR, was used to amplify TCRbeta CDR3 regions from genomic DNA. Per the source publication's procedure: The number of nucleated cells in each sample was estimated by amplification of reference gene primers within the assay. To quantify the absolute abundance of each unique TCRbeta CDR3 rearrangement, sequence reads were collapsed and filtered. For each sample, productive Simpson clonality was calculated by taking the square root of Simpson's diversity index across productive rearrangements. The source is immuneACCESS, and TCRdb retained only in-frame sequences with V and J called. Part of the clones is not carried over; for the studies checked, unresolved V genes explain less than half of this, and the remainder is unexplained. That table gives V, J and clone size, and the DNA gave D and trimming. The sample table shows approximately 220,000 clones, and about 83% are seen once. The top ten hold 3% to 4.5% of the sample.

The chain is encoded by TRBV19 joined to TRBJ2-7; 8 middle bases align to TRBD1. The sequencing sample was made of PBMCs or T cells enriched from blood (not recorded which). This receptor was taken from a woman aged 40 to 55 who had been exposed to COVID-19. The CDR3 amino acid sequence is: CASSRQGFLGEQYF. The DNA reads TGTGCCAGTAGTCGACAGGGGTTTTTGGGCGAGCAGTACTTC.